The clone carrying this T cell receptor (beta chain) was picked up many times. Its antigen is currently unknown. Germline V gene lookup returns CDR1 SGHVS and CDR2 FNYEAQ. V lost 5 bases, J lost 2 bases, and 10 bases stayed unmatched. The CDR3 totals 16 residues. TCRdb reprocessed the reads via MiXCR and lists one record per CDR3 protein. The sample yields approximately 500,000 distinct CDR3 sequences, 15% to 20% seen once. The entry originates in a study of T cell repertoires in cytomegalovirus infection. Study overall: It can be stated that public TCR beta signatures indicated CMV infection as well as a matching HLA type.

Study results and limitations: Dominating the ex vivo response were TCR beta clonotypes that were CMV-specific and HLA-C-restricted.

Sequencing input: CD8+ T cells from PBMCs. The chain links TRBV7-6 to TRBJ2-3, with 7 bases identical to TRBD2. The TCR sequence derives from a human donor in good health (CMV status not recorded). Some clones in this sample may be carry-over from other donors' samples. Here the CDR3 reads CASSEEAGPTTDTQYF. In DNA, the CDR3 is TGTGCCAGCAGCGAGGAAGCGGGGCCGACCACAGATACGCAGTATTTT.